Listed here are 32 T cell receptor beta chains from one sample, sequenced in a study of blood T cells in healthy people across ages. Using a J-beta primer mix together with a sample-barcoded 5' primer, a second PCR was run for about 6 to 11 cycles. MiXCR was run by TCRdb on the 5' RACE reads, yielding one entry per CDR3 protein. The top ten clones hold over 6.5% of a sample with 1,500,000 or so distinct CDR3 sequences, 59% of them seen once. The source material was blood. The receptors shown here come from a man between 18 and 35 years old in good health.

The chain joins TRBV5-1 to TRBJ1-5; D is unresolved. Trimming cost V 5 bases and J 7 bases, with 16 bases left between them. Germline V gives CDR1 SGHRS, CDR2 YFSETQ. This CDR3 comprises 14 residues. The CDR3 here is CASSYASGGQPQHF. The CDR3 DNA follows: TGCGCCAGCAGTTACGCCTCGGGTGGGCAGCCCCAGCATTTT.

The V gene is TRBV25-1, the J gene TRBJ1-6; D remains unclear. Germline V gene sequence: CDR1 MGHDK, CDR2 SYGVNS. This CDR3 contains 13 residues. V lost 7 bases and J lost 9, with 13 bases in between. CDR3 DNA sequence: TGTGCCAGCATTGGTTCTCCGGGTTCACCCCTCCACTTT. Translated: CASIGSPGSPLHF.

The rearrangement joins TRBV4-1 to TRBJ2-1; no clear D gene. Germline CDR1 and CDR2: MGHRA and YSYEKL. The CDR3 consists of 14 residues. The V and J ends lost 2 bases and 4 bases respectively, with 9 bases between them. This CDR3 is CASSQTTVYNEQFF. The CDR3 DNA is TGCGCCAGCAGCCAAACGACGGTGTACAATGAGCAGTTCTTC.

This clonotype was counted between two and nine times. The chain employs TRBV20-1 and TRBJ2-5; TRBD1 matches at 9 bases. The J segment lost 0 bases and the V segment lost 6 bases, leaving 2 bases of the junction unmatched. The CDR3 contains 13 residues. Germline assignment: CDR1 DFQATT and CDR2 SNEGSKA (reference sequence). The DNA for the CDR3 is TGCAGTGCCCGACAGGGGGACCAAGAGACCCAGTACTTC. Translated: CSARQGDQETQYF.

This chain connects TRBV6-6 to TRBJ2-1, with 8 bases fitting TRBD2. This CDR3 spans 14 amino acids. Per germline, CDR1 MNHNY and CDR2 SVGAGI (reference sequence). The trim removed 11 bases at V and 8 bases at J, leaving 14 bases unmatched. The CDR3 DNA follows: TGTGCCGGGGCAAAACCGGGACTAGGATATGAGCAGTTCTTC. Protein: CAGAKPGLGYEQFF.

V is TRBV20-1 and J is TRBJ2-7; D is perhaps TRBD2 (5 bases). Germline V gene lookup returns CDR1 DFQATT and CDR2 SNEGSKA (reference sequence). Between the trimmed V and J ends, which lost 4 bases and 0 bases, there was a span of 13 bases. This CDR3 is 14 amino acids long. CDR3 sequence (DNA): TGCAGTGCTAAGACCAGCGCGGGCTCCTACGAGCAGTACTTC. Protein sequence: CSAKTSAGSYEQYF.

The rearrangement links TRBV12-3 or TRBV12-4 to TRBJ1-2, with D possibly TRBD1 on 5 matching bases. V lost 6 bases and J 6 bases, leaving 14 bases between the germline ends. CDR3 length: 13 amino acids. The DNA of the CDR3 is TGTGCCAGCAGAAGCCCTGTGGGGGATGGCTACACCTTC. Protein product: CASRSPVGDGYTF.

The chain couples TRBV6-6 to TRBJ1-2; TRBD1 might be the D (5 bases). The CDR3 loop spans 11 amino acids. Germline CDR1 is MNHNY and CDR2 is SVGAGI (reference sequence). Trimming stripped 7 bases from V and 3 bases from J, with 6 bases between. The CDR3 loop is CASTGHYGYTF. The CDR3 DNA reads as TGTGCCAGCACAGGGCACTATGGCTACACCTTC.

V usage is TRBV10-3 and J usage is TRBJ2-7; D uncertain. The CDR3 runs 16 residues. Trimming shortened V by 0 bases and J by 2 bases, and 14 bases separated the two germline ends. From germline, CDR1 is ENHRY and CDR2 SYGVKD. CDR3 sequence reads: CAISESVGRKPYEQYF. CDR3 nucleotide sequence: TGTGCCATCAGTGAGTCGGTAGGACGTAAACCCTACGAGCAGTACTTC.

This clonotype was recorded a few times. This chain links TRBV24-1 with TRBJ1-1; D gene unclear. The germline gives CDR1 KGHDR, CDR2 SFDVKD. Trimming left V 7 bases short and J 1 base short, with 9 bases between. There are 13 residues in the CDR3. The CDR3 protein is CATSSLGNTEAFF. For the CDR3, the DNA is TGTGCCACCAGCTCCCTAGGGAACACTGAAGCTTTCTTT.

This clonotype showed up just a few times. The chain carries TRBV9 and TRBJ2-7; 9 nucleotides line up with TRBD1. From germline, CDR1 is SGDLS and CDR2 YYNGEE. V dropped 2 bases and J dropped 1; count of bases not matched to a gene: 4. The CDR3 contains 15 residues. CDR3 DNA: TGTGCCAGCAGCGTCGGGGGGACAGGGTCCTACGAGCAGTACTTC. It is translated as CASSVGGTGSYEQYF.

This sequence joins TRBV4-3 and TRBJ2-3; 10 bases are a match to TRBD2. Unmatched junction bases numbered 8, after V lost 4 bases and J lost 4 bases. The germline V gene encodes CDR1 LGHNA and CDR2 YSLEER. The CDR3 has 16 residues. CDR3 nucleotides: TGCGCCAGCAGCCCAGTCGTAGCGGGGGGCGCAGATACGCAGTATTTT. Residues: CASSPVVAGGADTQYF.

V gene TRBV5-5 combines with J gene TRBJ2-5; D is uncertain. Deletions cut 4 bases from V and 5 bases from J, with 24 bases between. The CDR3 has 17 residues. Germline CDR1 is SGHKS and CDR2 is YYEKEE (reference sequence). The CDR3 DNA follows: TGTGCCAGCAGCCCCGAGCCCCTCGTAGGGAACTTTGAGACCCAGTACTTC. Translating it yields CASSPEPLVGNFETQYF.

The sample holds a few counts of this clonotype. V usage is TRBV4-3 and J usage is TRBJ2-7, with D unclear. V was cut by 4 bases and J by 2 bases, with 12 bases left in between. There are 14 residues in the CDR3. The V gene's germline CDR1 is LGHNA and CDR2 YSLEER. The CDR3 sequence: CASSPLGSTYEQYF. The CDR3 DNA is TGCGCCAGCAGCCCTCTAGGCAGCACCTACGAGCAGTACTTC.

V usage is TRBV7-2 and J usage is TRBJ1-4; 7 bases are shared with TRBD1. The trim removed 5 bases at V and 3 bases at J, leaving 9 bases unmatched. Germline lookup yields CDR1 SGHTA and CDR2 FQGNSA. This CDR3 comprises 16 residues. CDR3 sequence: CASSATLTGSNEKLFF. In nucleotides, the CDR3 is TGTGCCAGCAGCGCGACTTTGACAGGGTCTAATGAAAAACTGTTTTTT. Looking up the rest from reference TRBV7-2 and TRBJ1-4 gives the full variable domain: GAGVSQSPSNKVTEKGKDVELRCDPISGHTALYWYRQSLGQGLEFLIYFQGNSAPDKSGLPSDRFSAERTGGSVSTLTIQRTQQEDSAVYLCASSATLTGSNEKLFFGSGTQLSVL.

This clonotype was observed a handful of times. V is TRBV12-3 or TRBV12-4 and J is TRBJ2-1; a weak D match, TRBD1 (5 bases). CDR3 length: 16 residues. Trimming removed 0 bases at V and 6 bases at J, with 15 bases between. Here the CDR3 DNA reads TGTGCCAGCAGTTTAGCGCGACAGTCCGAGATCAATGAGCAGTTCTTC. It yields the protein CASSLARQSEINEQFF.

The chain couples TRBV7-6 to TRBJ2-3; TRBD2 matches at 11 bases. CDR3 length: 16 amino acids. Germline CDR1 is SGHVS and CDR2 is FNYEAQ. V gave up 6 bases and J gave up 6 bases; unmatched junction bases: 11. The CDR3 loop reads CASSYTSGGLGDTQYF. CDR3 nucleotide sequence: TGTGCCAGCAGTTACACTAGCGGGGGCCTTGGGGATACGCAGTATTTT. Complete variable domain (other parts from reference TRBV7-6 and TRBJ2-3): GAGVSQSPRYKVTKRGQDVALRCDPISGHVSLYWYRQALGQGPEFLTYFNYEAQQDKSGLPNDRFSAERPEGSISTLTIQRTEQRDSAMYRCASSYTSGGLGDTQYFGPGTRLTVL.

The CDR3 DNA reads as TGTGCCAGCAGTCTGGACATGGCCTATAATTCACCCCTCCACTTT. This encodes CASSLDMAYNSPLHF. This rearrangement joins TRBV12-3 or TRBV12-4 to TRBJ1-6, with D possibly TRBD1 on 5 matching bases. This CDR3 has 15 residues. Trimming removed 5 bases from V and 2 bases from J, with 10 bases in between.

The V and J genes are TRBV6-1 and TRBJ1-2; perhaps TRBD1 as D (5 bases). The CDR3 contains 16 residues. Trimming removed 5 bases from V and 3 bases from J, with 19 bases in between. Germline V lookup: CDR1 MNHNS, CDR2 SASEGT. The CDR3 loop reads CASSNGTPLIDYGYTF. The CDR3 DNA reads as TGTGCCAGCAGTAACGGGACTCCCCTTATCGACTATGGCTACACCTTC.

This chain connects TRBV6-6 to TRBJ2-1; D is unresolved. Germline V gene sequence: CDR1 MNHNY, CDR2 SVGAGI (reference sequence). The CDR3 spans 11 residues. Trimming shortened V by 8 bases and J by 7 bases, and 9 bases separated the two germline ends. DNA for the CDR3: TGTGCCAGCTTCACCGGAAATGAGCAGTTCTTC. This translates into CASFTGNEQFF.

V gene TRBV2 combines with J gene TRBJ2-1; D uncertain. The CDR3 contains 12 residues. Trimming took off 1 base at V and 7 bases at J, with 5 bases between the two ends. Germline V gene lookup returns CDR1 SNHLY and CDR2 FYNNEI. This chain's CDR3 is CASSEGLNEQFF. CDR3 sequence (DNA): TGTGCCAGCAGTGAAGGGCTGAATGAGCAGTTCTTC.

The chain combines TRBV24-1 with TRBJ2-2; unclear D gene. The germline V gene has CDR1 KGHDR and CDR2 SFDVKD. The V end lost 4 bases, the J end lost 8 bases, and 16 bases lay between the germline ends. The CDR3 totals 15 residues. The CDR3 DNA is TGTGCCACCAGTGACCCCGACGGGTCTTTGGGGGAGCTGTTTTTT. Protein product: CATSDPDGSLGELFF.

V gene TRBV2 combines with J gene TRBJ2-1; no firm D call. There are 15 residues in the CDR3. Germline values: CDR1 SNHLY, CDR2 FYNNEI. The V gene lost 6 bases and the J gene lost 0 bases, with 12 bases spanning the gap. CDR3: CASRPRPSSYNEQFF. The CDR3 DNA is TGTGCCAGCAGGCCCCGTCCCAGCTCCTACAATGAGCAGTTCTTC. The whole variable domain, remainder taken from reference TRBV2 and TRBJ2-1, is EPEVTQTPSHQVTQMGQEVILRCVPISNHLYFYWYRQILGQKVEFLVSFYNNEISEKSEIFDDQFSVERPDGSNFTLKIRSTKLEDSAMYFCASRPRPSSYNEQFFGPGTRLTVL.

V is TRBV20-1 and J is TRBJ1-5; a possible D gene is TRBD1 (5 bases). Looked up from germline, CDR1 is DFQATT and CDR2 is SNEGSKA (reference sequence). The V end was cut by 6 bases, the J end by 6 bases, with 18 bases between. This CDR3 has 14 residues. The CDR3 sequence: CSAAPGVGGQPQHF. CDR3 coding DNA: TGCAGTGCAGCCCCGGGGGTCGGGGGTCAGCCCCAGCATTTT.

The chain recombines TRBV5-1 with TRBJ1-1, with D possibly TRBD1 on 6 matching bases. This CDR3 contains 14 residues. The V and J ends lost 5 bases and 1 base respectively, with 12 bases between them. Germline V gene lookup returns CDR1 SGHRS and CDR2 YFSETQ. The CDR3 DNA reads as TGCGCCAGCAGGGACAGTAGTTCGAACACTGAAGCTTTCTTT. This sequence encodes CASRDSSSNTEAFF.

The rearrangement joins TRBV10-2 to TRBJ2-3, with D hard to call. CDR1 is WSHSY and CDR2 is SAAADI in the germline V gene. Trimming took 2 bases from V and 2 from J, leaving 11 bases between them. CDR3 length: 15 amino acids. The CDR3 loop reads CASSEPGAYTDTQYF. CDR3 in DNA: TGCGCCAGCAGTGAGCCGGGCGCCTACACAGATACGCAGTATTTT.

The V gene is TRBV13, the J gene TRBJ2-1; D might be TRBD2 (6 bases). Trimming removed 5 bases at V and 0 bases at J, with 14 bases between. The length of the CDR3 is 16 residues. From germline, CDR1 is PRHDT and CDR2 FYEKMQ (reference sequence). CDR3 loop: CASSVGTPSSYNEQFF. CDR3 sequence (DNA): TGTGCCAGCAGCGTCGGGACTCCAAGCTCCTACAATGAGCAGTTCTTC. The whole variable domain, filled in from reference TRBV13 and TRBJ2-1, reads AAGVIQSPRHLIKEKRETATLKCYPIPRHDTVYWYQQGPGQDPQFLISFYEKMQSDKGSIPDRFSAQQFSDYHSELNMSSLELGDSALYFCASSVGTPSSYNEQFFGPGTRLTVL.

V is TRBV7-2 and J is TRBJ1-1; D remains unclear. CDR1 is SGHTA, CDR2 FQGNSA, per germline. The V gene lost 7 bases and the J gene lost 5 bases, with 11 bases spanning the gap. This CDR3 is built from 12 residues. The CDR3 bases are TGTGCCAGCACCCAACGGAGGACTGAAGCTTTCTTT. This codes for CASTQRRTEAFF.

The gene calls are TRBV7-6 and TRBJ1-2; a weak D match, TRBD1 (5 bases). In germline, CDR1 is SGHVS, CDR2 FNYEAQ. This CDR3 contains 15 residues. With 5 bases removed from V and 8 bases from J, the gap between germline ends came to 21 bases. This CDR3 reads CASSKGTDRGGGYTF. The CDR3, as DNA: TGTGCCAGCAGCAAAGGGACCGATCGCGGAGGGGGCTACACCTTC.

This clonotype was observed a single time. The V and J genes are TRBV6-5 and TRBJ2-7; D might be TRBD1 (5 bases). Trimming removed 6 bases from V and 2 bases from J, with 14 bases in between. CDR3 length: 14 amino acids. The germline CDR1 and CDR2 sequences are MNHEY and SVGAGI. Here the CDR3 DNA reads TGTGCCAGCAGCCCCCTCCCACAGGCCTACGAGCAGTACTTC. This encodes CASSPLPQAYEQYF.

This clonotype was counted between two and nine times. The V call is TRBV4-3, the J call TRBJ2-7; tentative D call: TRBD2 (5 bases). Germline V gene sequence: CDR1 LGHNA, CDR2 YSLEER. The germline V and J ends were trimmed by 0 bases and 2 bases, with 11 bases remaining between them. The CDR3 runs to 15 residues. The CDR3 DNA is TGCGCCAGCAGCCAAGATGGAGACGGGACCTACGAGCAGTACTTC. This gives the protein CASSQDGDGTYEQYF.

J is TRBJ1-5 and V is TRBV6-2 or TRBV6-3; D not resolved. The CDR3 runs to 13 residues. Trimming pared 4 bases from V and 8 bases from J, leaving 12 bases between. Germline loops: CDR1 MNHEY, CDR2 SVGEGT. CDR3 bases: TGTGCCAGCAGTTGGCCGGGTGAGAAGCCCCAGCATTTT. Translation: CASSWPGEKPQHF.